Listed here is a single T cell receptor (beta chain). Original data processing: Amplification of reference gene primers was used by the study to estimate nucleated cell counts. Profiled with immunoSEQ multiplex PCR; TCRdb holds only in-frame clones, not every one. V, J and clone size were drawn from that table, and D and trimming were deduced from the DNA. The table includes about 150,000 clones, over 70% detected once. CDR1 and CDR2 from the germline V gene are MNHNS and SASEGT. The CDR3 is made up of 16 amino acids. Trimming stripped 2 bases from V and 2 bases from J, with 13 bases between. These data are taken from a study of blood T cell repertoires in COVID-19. Study in general: Acute-phase and convalescent COVID-19 samples originated in the United States, Italy and Spain. PBMCs, B-cell-depleted T cells, or T cells were the source of the cDNA or gDNA that made up the material.

The V gene is TRBV6-1, the J gene TRBJ1-3, with D perhaps TRBD1 (6 bases). Sequences were obtained from peripheral blood. The clonotype originates from a woman in her seventies who had recovered from COVID-19. The CDR3 reads CASSEQGPGAGNTIYF. CDR3 bases: TGTGCCAGCAGTGAACAGGGGCCAGGGGCTGGAAACACCATATATTTT.